This passage covers 17 T cell receptor beta chains from one sample sequenced in a study of metastatic and nonmetastatic thyroid tumors (dated by TCRdb to the early 2020s). The library was generated by PCR. The data were produced on an Illumina HiSeq 4000. Using fastp at Q25 and MiXCR, TCRdb reprocessed the public reads and kept productive beta chains. The table for this sample lists more than 20,000 clones; roughly 25% of them were counted only once. The leading ten clones occupy approximately 12% of the sample. No patient had received any treatment before thyroid surgery. The source material was tumor tissue. Receptors originate from a male donor with papillary thyroid cancer or a benign thyroid nodule (not recorded which). Some clones in this sample may be carry-over from other donors' samples.

Worth noting for this clone: This may be a read error: a much more frequent sequence differs by one nucleotide. The chain uses TRBV9 and TRBJ2-1, with no clear D. The CDR3 has 12 amino acids. Germline loops: CDR1 SGDLS, CDR2 YYNGEE. V lost 4 bases, J lost 15 bases, and 17 bases lay in between. The CDR3 here is CASSPIGQRRFF. The CDR3 DNA follows: TGTGCCAGCAGCCCTATCGGTCAAAGGAGGTTCTTC.

The J gene is TRBJ1-2, the V gene TRBV5-8; D gene unclear. Germline loops: CDR1 SGHTS, CDR2 YDEGEE. CDR3 length equals 15 residues. The germline V and J ends were trimmed by 3 bases and 13 bases, with 25 bases remaining between them. CDR3 in amino acids: CASSSPGEENYASTF. The CDR3 DNA follows: TGTGCCAGCAGCTCCCCCGGGGAGGAGAACTATGCCTCCACCTTC.

This clone was observed many times. J is TRBJ2-3 and V is TRBV11-2; D gene unclear. The CDR3 has 14 amino acids. V dropped 2 bases and J dropped 5 bases, with 11 bases sitting between them. The germline V gene encodes CDR1 SGHAT and CDR2 FQNNGV. CDR3 region: CASSLKVLKDTQYF. CDR3 nucleotides: TGTGCCAGCAGCTTAAAAGTACTCAAAGATACGCAGTATTTT.

V and J are TRBV7-2 and TRBJ2-1; D remains unclear. This CDR3 is 12 amino acids long. The V gene lost 4 bases and the J gene lost 13 bases, with 14 bases spanning the gap. Germline V CDR1 and CDR2: SGHTA, FQGNSA. CDR3 region: CASSWGSRYQFF. As DNA, the CDR3 is TGTGCCAGCAGCTGGGGTTCGCGGTATCAGTTCTTC.

This chain joins TRBV20-1 and TRBJ1-6; TRBD1 matches at 9 bases. J was trimmed by 6 bases and V by 2 bases; bases with no gene match: 2. The CDR3 has 14 amino acids. Germline V gives CDR1 DFQATT, CDR2 SNEGSKA (reference sequence). CDR3 coding DNA: TGCAGTGCTAGAACGGGACAGGGTAATTCACCCCTCCACTTT. This translates into CSARTGQGNSPLHF.

V and J are TRBV14 and TRBJ2-3; the D is unclear. Germline lookup yields CDR1 SGHDN and CDR2 FVKESK. The V end lost 4 bases, the J end lost 3 bases, and 14 bases lay between the germline ends. CDR3 size: 15 residues. This CDR3 reads CASSRRTSATDTQYF. As DNA, the CDR3 is TGTGCCAGCAGCCGAAGGACGTCAGCAACAGATACGCAGTATTTT.

The chain joins TRBV7-9 to TRBJ2-4; 15 bases are shared with TRBD2. The V gene's germline CDR1 is SEHNR and CDR2 FQNEAQ (reference sequence). This CDR3 has 17 amino acids. Losses at the gene ends were 5 bases for V and 2 bases for J; bases not matched to a gene: 4. CDR3 residues: CASSPGLAGGTKNIQYF. DNA of the CDR3: TGTGCCAGCAGCCCGGGACTAGCGGGAGGAACCAAAAACATTCAGTACTTC.

The sample holds many counts of this clone. A read error is possible here, since a much larger clone lies one base away. This specimen includes other DNA sequences encoding the same CDR3. J is TRBJ2-1 and V is TRBV6-2 or TRBV6-3; D may match TRBD1 or TRBD2 (5 bases each). The CDR3 is made up of 16 amino acids. Germline V gene data show CDR1 as MNHEY and CDR2 as SVGEGT. The CDR3 nucleotides read TGCGCCAGCAGTTCGAGAGCGAGGGGCCCACACAATGAGCAGTTCTTC. Its protein product is CASSSRARGPHNEQFF.

This clone was seen at least ten times. The rearrangement uses TRBV20-1 and TRBJ2-1; TRBD2 is a possible D gene (6 bases). The germline V gene has CDR1 DFQATT and CDR2 SNEGSKA (reference sequence). The CDR3 sequence is 15 residues long. The ends were cut back, 4 bases at V and 1 base at J, with 14 bases in the middle. The CDR3 nucleotides read TGCAGTGCTAACCCCAAGGCGGGGTCCTACAATGAGCAGTTCTTC. As protein: CSANPKAGSYNEQFF.

The V call is TRBV5-1, the J call TRBJ1-2; no reliable D call. V lost 4 bases and J 6 bases, leaving 13 bases between the germline ends. This CDR3 contains 13 residues. Germline lookup yields CDR1 SGHRS and CDR2 YFSETQ. The CDR3 DNA reads TGCGCCAGCAGCCTGGGAGGCGGAGATGGCTACACCTTC. Translating gives CASSLGGGDGYTF.

This clone was seen only a few times. Its ends do not fully match the called genes, so a read error is possible. This chain links TRBV6-1 with TRBJ1-1; D is possibly TRBD1 (5 bases). The germline CDR1 and CDR2 sequences are MNHNS and SASEGT. The CDR3 has 14 residues. In nucleotides, the CDR3 is TGTGCCAGCAGTGGCTTCGTGAAGGGGACTGAAGCTTTCTTC. Amino acid sequence: CASSGFVKGTEAFF.

This clone was observed once. One end of the junction varies from germline; a read error may be responsible. The V gene is TRBV15, the J gene TRBJ2-2; 8 bases fit TRBD1. Per the germline V gene, CDR1 is LNHNV and CDR2 is YYDKDF (reference sequence). The CDR3 extends over 15 amino acids. The CDR3 reads CATTRDRRRTGVLFF. The CDR3, as DNA: TGTGCCACCACCAGGGACAGGAGGCGAACCGGGGTGCTGTTTTTT.

This clone was found many times. The V call is TRBV28, the J call TRBJ1-1, with 7 nucleotides matching TRBD1. This CDR3 region has 14 residues. With 2 bases clipped from V and 9 bases from J, the junction kept 9 bases outside the gene matches. CDR1 is MDHEN, CDR2 SYDVKM, per germline. The CDR3 sequence is CASSLRTGEEQAFF. DNA of the CDR3: TGTGCCAGCAGTTTAAGGACAGGCGAAGAGCAAGCTTTCTTT.

The chain links TRBV5-6 to TRBJ2-6; D is ambiguous. The CDR3 sequence is 17 residues long. Germline V gene lookup returns CDR1 SGHDT and CDR2 YYEEEE. Trimming took 0 bases from V and 0 from J, leaving 10 bases between them. CDR3 coding DNA: TGTGCCAGCAGCTTGGCCCTATCGAGCTCTGGGGCCAACGTCCTGACTTTC. This encodes CASSLALSSSGANVLTF.

This clone has a handful of counts. This could be a read error, since a much larger clone is one nucleotide away. V is TRBV6-4 and J is TRBJ2-1; TRBD2 matches 7 bases. The CDR3 is 15 amino acids. The V segment lost 5 bases and the J segment 6 bases; nucleotides outside the gene matches: 10. Germline V gene sequence: CDR1 MRHNA, CDR2 SNTAGT. In DNA, the CDR3 is TGTGCCAGCAGTTTTGAGTCGGCGGGAGCCAATGAGCAGTTCTTC. The encoded protein is CASSFESAGANEQFF.

As for this clone: A much larger clone lies a single base off, so this may be a read error. V and J are TRBV5-4 and TRBJ1-2; TRBD1 might be the D (5 bases). The germline V gene has CDR1 SGHNT and CDR2 YYREEE (reference sequence). CDR3 length equals 14 residues. V was clipped by 4 bases and J by 5 bases, with 15 bases between them. CDR3 sequence reads: CASSPRGLLYGYTF. Here the CDR3 DNA reads TGTGCCAGCAGCCCGCGGGGCCTCCTGTATGGCTACACCTTC.

This clone was observed at least ten times. The chain is built from TRBV6-4 and TRBJ2-3; TRBD2 aligns across 7 bases. V lost 3 bases, J lost 4 bases, and 4 bases stayed unmatched. Germline V lookup: CDR1 MRHNA, CDR2 SNTAGT. The CDR3 extends over 14 amino acids. CDR3 sequence reads: CASSEFGGADTQYF. The CDR3 DNA sequence: TGTGCCAGCAGTGAATTTGGGGGGGCAGATACGCAGTATTTT.